This T cell receptor (beta chain) was found in a study of vaccination and CD4 T cells after COVID-19 (dated 2022 in TCRdb). A note on the overall study: Every convalescent patient had a positive nasal swab PCR test for SARS-CoV-2, with mild disease in 9 or 10 patients and severe disease in one. In the convalescent cohort there were six males and four females, among whom were two Hispanic individuals, seven Caucasians, two Asians and one multiracial person. Each participant got two doses of either the Pfizer-BioNTech BNT162b2 vaccine (n=8) or the Moderna mRNA-1273 vaccine (n=2). Post-COVID blood samples from convalescent patients were collected a median of around 100 days after diagnosis, with a range of 35 to 161 days. Post-vaccine blood samples were collected a median of about 66 days after the second vaccine dose, ranging from roughly 12 to 250 days. Overlapping spike peptide pools from SARS-CoV-2 and from the common cold coronaviruses HCoV-NL63, HCoV-OC43 and HCoV-229E were used as culture stimuli. As controls, cultures received a CEFX viral epitope pool (the positive control), an HIV-1 Nef peptide pool (the negative control), or no peptide at all. In ten to eleven COVID-19 convalescent patients and a few infection-naive healthy vaccine recipients, the spike-specific CD4+ TCR repertoire before mRNA vaccination was compared with the repertoire after mRNA vaccination.

The treatment or condition label here, explained by the study, means: roughly 10-day PBMC culture with coronavirus spike peptide pools or control peptides (ViraFEST assay). To expand antigen-specific T cells with peptide pools and then pick out the expanded clonotypes through TCR sequencing, the study relied on the ViraFEST assay. Positive SARS-CoV-2 PCR tests in the convalescent patients dated from March to December 2020, before Alpha, Beta and Delta variants emerged in the United States. About 2 million PBMCs per well were cultured in IMDM with roughly 5.5% human AB serum and roughly 10 IU/ml IL-2, plus 10 ug/ml peptide pools. Half of the culture medium was replaced with fresh IL-2-containing medium on days 3 and 7. After 10 days of culture, CD4+ T cells were isolated by negative selection using the EasySep CD4+ T cell isolation kit. PBMCs were separated from whole blood using Ficoll-Paque Plus gradient centrifugation and then either used fresh or cryopreserved at -140C. In general, triplicate wells were set up for every culture condition.

The method behind the library was PCR. TCR sequencing of DNA from cultured CD4+ T cells used the Oncomine TCR Beta short-read assay at the Johns Hopkins FTIC core. Genomic DNA was extracted from the cultured CD4+ T cells with the QIAamp micro DNA kit. Oncomine TCR Beta libraries made from cultured CD4+ T cells were pooled using unique dual indexes and sequenced on an Illumina iSeq 100. For the original study's pipeline: Non-productive sequences were removed, and CDR3s that did not start with C, did not end with F or W, or were shorter than 7 amino acids were discarded. Antigen-specific clonotypes were identified with the MANAFEST web application by comparing peptide-stimulated wells with reference and other culture wells. An FDR below 0.05, an odds ratio above 5, and a productive frequency above 0.1% in at least two of three replicate wells were required for clones to be considered positive. A clonotype counted as cross-reactive if it showed significant expansion both in the SARS-CoV-2 spike wells and in at least one common cold coronavirus spike condition. Similarity between CDR3 sequences was evaluated in R version 3.6.1 using Levenshtein distances (stringdist) and unrooted phylogenetic trees (ape). TCRdb trimmed the raw reads at Q25, called clones with MiXCR and kept productive beta chains. A single entry per CDR3 protein holds the most common genes and DNA from its merged rows. TCRdb's processing, not the authors', yielded these V and J calls. In this sample the table shows roughly 8,500 distinct CDR3 sequences, around 49% of which occur a single time. Jointly, the top ten make up 40% of the sample.

Measured from the cysteine to the phenylalanine, the CDR3 is 13 residues long. Of the read, only the CDR3 DNA is kept; its 39 bases are in frame from base 1. The germline V gene provides CDR1 MNHNS and CDR2 SASEGT. A distance of 9 bases separates the germline ends of V and J, which lose 4 bases and 4 bases respectively. Of note for this clonotype: Its recognized antigen is unknown. Base quality data are lacking; no much larger clone is found one base away.

Overall study results and their limits: An increase in the median number of SARS-CoV-2-reactive clonotypes from 20 to 25 after infection to 38 after vaccination was observed, but the change was not found to be significant. Among convalescent patients, a median about 90% of the SARS-CoV-2-reactive clones seen after vaccination appeared only after vaccination, which suggests priming specific to the vaccine. In convalescent patients, nearly all vaccine-specific clones (304 of 307) were found to be mono-reactive for SARS-CoV-2 spike rather than cross-reactive with common cold coronaviruses. The number of convalescent patients in the study was relatively small, and the study did not examine early timepoints following natural infection.

This sequence originates from a human donor who had recovered from COVID-19. Here the chain combines TRBV6-1 and TRBJ2-3, with a tentative D gene TRBD2 over 6 matching bases. The specimen sequenced was CD4+ T cells from blood, cultured in vitro. The CDR3 here reads CASSVTGADTQYF. The DNA sequence reads TGTGCCAGCAGTGTTACGGGGGCAGATACGCAGTATTTT.